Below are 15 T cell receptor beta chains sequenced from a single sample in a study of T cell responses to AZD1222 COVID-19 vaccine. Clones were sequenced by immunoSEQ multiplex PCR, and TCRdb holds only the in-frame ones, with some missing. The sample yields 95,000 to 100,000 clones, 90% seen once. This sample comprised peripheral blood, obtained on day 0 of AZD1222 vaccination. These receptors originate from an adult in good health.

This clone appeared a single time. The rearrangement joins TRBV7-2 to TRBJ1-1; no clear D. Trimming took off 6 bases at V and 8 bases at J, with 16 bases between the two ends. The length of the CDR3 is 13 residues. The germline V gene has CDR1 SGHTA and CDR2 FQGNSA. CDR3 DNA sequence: TGTGCCAGCAGACGACGGAGGGAATCGGAAGCTTTCTTT. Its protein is CASRRRRESEAFF.

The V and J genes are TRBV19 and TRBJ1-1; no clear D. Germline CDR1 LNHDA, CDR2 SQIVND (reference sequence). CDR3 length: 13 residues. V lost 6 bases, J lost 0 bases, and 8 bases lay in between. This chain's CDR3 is CASSDRMNTEAFF. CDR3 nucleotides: TGTGCCAGTAGCGACCGGATGAACACTGAAGCTTTCTTT.

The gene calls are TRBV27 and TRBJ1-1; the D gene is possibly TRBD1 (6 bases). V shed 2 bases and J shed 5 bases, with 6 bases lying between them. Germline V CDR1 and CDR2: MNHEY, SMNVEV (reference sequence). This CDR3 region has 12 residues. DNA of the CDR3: TGTGCCAGCAGTTTAACAGGGACTGAAGCTTTCTTT. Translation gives CASSLTGTEAFF.

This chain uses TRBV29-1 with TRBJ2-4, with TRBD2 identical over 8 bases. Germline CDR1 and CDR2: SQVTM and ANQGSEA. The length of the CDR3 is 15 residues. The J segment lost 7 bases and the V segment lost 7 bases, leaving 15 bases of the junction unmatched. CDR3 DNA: TGCAGCGCCGGACCGGCCGCGGGGGGCGCCAACATTCAGTACTTC. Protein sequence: CSAGPAAGGANIQYF.

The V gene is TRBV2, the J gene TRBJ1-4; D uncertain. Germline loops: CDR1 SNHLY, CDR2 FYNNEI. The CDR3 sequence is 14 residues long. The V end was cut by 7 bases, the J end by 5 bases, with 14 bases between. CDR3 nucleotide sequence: TGTGCCAGCATATCACAGCGATTGAATGAAAAACTGTTTTTT. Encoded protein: CASISQRLNEKLFF.

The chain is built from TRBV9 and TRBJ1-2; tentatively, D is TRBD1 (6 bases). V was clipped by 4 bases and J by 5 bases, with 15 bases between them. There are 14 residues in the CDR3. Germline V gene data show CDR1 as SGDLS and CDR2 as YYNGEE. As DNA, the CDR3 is TGTGCCAGCAGCCCTAGCGGGGGCGGGTATGGCTACACCTTC. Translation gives CASSPSGGGYGYTF.

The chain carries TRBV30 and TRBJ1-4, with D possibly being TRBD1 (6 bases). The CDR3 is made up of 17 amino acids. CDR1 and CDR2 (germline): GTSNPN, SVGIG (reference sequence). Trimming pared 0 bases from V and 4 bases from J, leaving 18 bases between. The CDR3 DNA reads TGTGCCTGGAGTGTTTCTCGACAGGCGCTAAATAATGAAAAACTGTTTTTT. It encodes CAWSVSRQALNNEKLFF.

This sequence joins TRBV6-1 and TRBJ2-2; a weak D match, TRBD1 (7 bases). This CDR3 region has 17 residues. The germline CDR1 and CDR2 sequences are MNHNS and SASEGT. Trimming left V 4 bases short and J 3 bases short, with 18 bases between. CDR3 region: CASSGPGGGRDTGELFF. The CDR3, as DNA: TGTGCCAGCAGTGGGCCCGGAGGGGGCAGGGACACCGGGGAGCTGTTTTTT.

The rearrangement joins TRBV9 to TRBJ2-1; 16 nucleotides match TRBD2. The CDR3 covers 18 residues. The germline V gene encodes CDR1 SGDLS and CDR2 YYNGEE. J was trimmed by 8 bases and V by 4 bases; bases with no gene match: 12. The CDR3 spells CASSPGLAGGQLGDEQFF. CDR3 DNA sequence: TGTGCCAGCAGCCCGGGACTAGCGGGGGGGCAGTTGGGCGATGAGCAGTTCTTC.

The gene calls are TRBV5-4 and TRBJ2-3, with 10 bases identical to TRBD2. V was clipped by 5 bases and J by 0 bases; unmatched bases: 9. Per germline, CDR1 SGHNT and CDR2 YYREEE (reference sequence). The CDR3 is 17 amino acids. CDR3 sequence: CASRPFSGGTSTDTQYF. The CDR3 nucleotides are TGTGCCAGCAGACCTTTTAGCGGGGGGACTAGCACAGATACGCAGTATTTT.

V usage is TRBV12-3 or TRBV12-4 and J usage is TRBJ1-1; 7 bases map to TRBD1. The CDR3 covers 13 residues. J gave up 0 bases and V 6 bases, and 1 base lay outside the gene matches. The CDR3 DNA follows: TGTGCCAGCAGGGGACAGATGAACACTGAAGCTTTCTTT. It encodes CASRGQMNTEAFF.

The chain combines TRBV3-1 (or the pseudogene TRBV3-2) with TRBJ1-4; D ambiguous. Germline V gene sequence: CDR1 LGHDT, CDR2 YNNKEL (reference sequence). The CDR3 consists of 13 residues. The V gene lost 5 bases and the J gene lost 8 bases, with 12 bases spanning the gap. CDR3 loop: CASSNPRREKLFF. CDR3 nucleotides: TGTGCCAGCAGCAACCCCCGGAGGGAAAAACTGTTTTTT.

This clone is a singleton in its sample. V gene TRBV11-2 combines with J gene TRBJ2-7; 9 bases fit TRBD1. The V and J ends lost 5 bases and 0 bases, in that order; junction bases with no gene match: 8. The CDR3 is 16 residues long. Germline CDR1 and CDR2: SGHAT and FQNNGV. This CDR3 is CASSSFRTGDSYEQYF. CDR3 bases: TGTGCCAGCAGCAGTTTTAGGACAGGGGACTCCTACGAGCAGTACTTC.

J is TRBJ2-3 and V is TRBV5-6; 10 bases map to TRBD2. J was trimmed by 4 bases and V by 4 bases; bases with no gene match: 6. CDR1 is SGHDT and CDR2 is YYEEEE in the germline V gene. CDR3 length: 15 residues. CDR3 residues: CASSQLLAGADTQYF. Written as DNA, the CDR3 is TGTGCCAGCAGCCAGCTCCTAGCGGGGGCAGATACGCAGTATTTT.

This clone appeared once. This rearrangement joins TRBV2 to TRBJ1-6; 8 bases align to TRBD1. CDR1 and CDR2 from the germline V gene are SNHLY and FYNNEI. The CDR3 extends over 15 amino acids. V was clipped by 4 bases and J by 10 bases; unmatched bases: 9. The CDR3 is CASSGQTGVGSPLHF. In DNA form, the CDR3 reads TGTGCCAGCAGTGGACAGACAGGGGTAGGATCACCCCTCCACTTT.